These 31 T cell receptor beta chains were sequenced from one sample in a study of CD8+ T cells in alopecia areata. It was cDNA, reverse transcribed from extracted RNA, that served as the sequencing template. Measured with immunoSEQ multiplex PCR; TCRdb has only the in-frame clones, and not every one. The table has some 170,000 clones, roughly 63% seen once. Sequenced here: CD4+ T cells sorted from blood, sampled at week 0. Receptors originate from a human donor with alopecia areata.

Here the CDR3 DNA reads TGCGCCAGCAGTCAATTCGGGGCAACTAATGAAAAACTGTTTTTT. As protein: CASSQFGATNEKLFF. The J gene is TRBJ1-4, the V gene TRBV23-1; D remains ambiguous. TRBV23-1 is an ORF for which the function is uncertain. This CDR3 contains 15 residues. V lost 1 base and J lost 0, with 6 bases in between.

The sample holds a few counts of this clone. V gene TRBV25-1 combines with J gene TRBJ2-5; D not resolved. The CDR3 is made up of 10 amino acids. V lost 8 bases and J lost 2, with 3 bases in between. In germline, CDR1 is MGHDK, CDR2 SYGVNS. The CDR3 bases are TGTGCCAGCGGTCAAGAGACCCAGTACTTC. This sequence encodes CASGQETQYF.

The chain couples TRBV25-1 to TRBJ1-6; 7 bases fit TRBD1. This CDR3 has 13 amino acids. The trim removed 5 bases at V and 8 bases at J, leaving 3 bases unmatched. Germline-derived CDR1 and CDR2 are MGHDK and SYGVNS. CDR3 DNA sequence: TGTGCCAGCAGTCGGGACAGCTATTCACCCCTCCACTTT. Protein sequence: CASSRDSYSPLHF.

The V gene is TRBV4-3, the J gene TRBJ2-2; possibly TRBD1 or TRBD2 for D (5 bases each). Germline CDR1 and CDR2: LGHNA and YSLEER. The CDR3 length is 16 residues. The germline V and J ends were trimmed by 1 base and 1 base, with 10 bases remaining between them. The CDR3 region has the DNA TGCGCCAGCAGCCAAGTGGGGACGGTGAACACCGGGGAGCTGTTTTTT. This encodes CASSQVGTVNTGELFF.

This chain's CDR3 is CASSRQGGQPQHF. For the CDR3, the DNA is TGTGCCAGCAGCCGACAGGGCGGTCAGCCCCAGCATTTT. V and J are TRBV7-2 and TRBJ1-5, with 7 bases lining up with TRBD1. V gave up 5 bases and J gave up 6 bases; unmatched junction bases: 4. CDR3 length: 13 amino acids. Germline V gene lookup returns CDR1 SGHTA and CDR2 FQGNSA.

This sequence joins TRBV7-9 and TRBJ2-7, with 7 bases matching TRBD2. There are 14 residues in the CDR3. Trimming cost V 5 bases and J 4 bases; bases outside gene matches: 8. CDR1 and CDR2 from the germline V gene are SEHNR and FQNEAQ (reference sequence). Here the CDR3 reads CASSRSGSFYEQYF. DNA for the CDR3: TGTGCCAGCAGCCGTAGCGGGTCCTTTTACGAGCAGTACTTC.

In this sample, this clone turned up a few times. The chain has TRBV19 and TRBJ2-7, with TRBD1 identical over 7 bases. The germline V gene encodes CDR1 LNHDA and CDR2 SQIVND (reference sequence). V gave up 4 bases and J gave up 3 bases; unmatched junction bases: 0. The CDR3 runs to 12 residues. The CDR3 region is CASSTGGYEQYF. The CDR3 DNA reads as TGTGCCAGTAGTACAGGGGGCTACGAGCAGTACTTC.

This clone has a handful of counts. This chain joins TRBV5-1 and TRBJ1-1, with 7 bases identical to TRBD1. The CDR3 is 15 amino acids. CDR1 is SGHRS, CDR2 YFSETQ, per germline. V lost 7 bases, J lost 1 base, and 10 bases stayed unmatched. The CDR3 DNA sequence: TGCGCCAGCGCCACTGGAGGGGACAGGAACACTGAAGCTTTCTTT. Translating it yields CASATGGDRNTEAFF. Supplemented by reference TRBV5-1 and TRBJ1-1, the full variable domain reads KAGVTQTPRYLIKTRGQQVTLSCSPISGHRSVSWYQQTPGQGLQFLFEYFSETQRNKGNFPGRFSGRQFSNSRSEMNVSTLELGDSALYLCASATGGDRNTEAFFGQGTRLTVV.

This sequence joins TRBV30 and TRBJ2-3; tentative D call: TRBD1 (5 bases). The germline CDR1 and CDR2 sequences are GTSNPN and SVGIG (reference sequence). CDR3 length equals 12 residues. The germline V and J ends were trimmed by 0 bases and 4 bases, with 5 bases remaining between them. CDR3 bases: TGTGCCTGGAGTGTACAGGCAGATACGCAGTATTTT. Translation gives CAWSVQADTQYF.

The chain recombines TRBV30 with TRBJ1-2, with 7 bases lining up with TRBD1. Germline CDR1 reads GTSNPN; CDR2 reads SVGIG (reference sequence). The junction had 6 bases not matched to a gene; V was cut back by 2 bases and J by 6 bases. The CDR3 consists of 13 residues. CDR3 loop: CAWSTDRVDGYTF. In DNA form, the CDR3 reads TGTGCCTGGAGTACCGACAGGGTGGATGGCTACACCTTC.

This sequence joins TRBV29-1 and TRBJ1-1; D uncertain. The CDR3 covers 13 residues. Trimming took off 1 base at V and 3 bases at J, with 9 bases between the two ends. Germline V gives CDR1 SQVTM, CDR2 ANQGSEA. CDR3 sequence reads: CSVEAKRDTEAFF. The CDR3 nucleotides read TGCAGCGTTGAAGCTAAAAGAGACACTGAAGCTTTCTTT.

The chain combines TRBV2 with TRBJ2-6; 10 nucleotides match TRBD1. Germline values: CDR1 SNHLY, CDR2 FYNNEI. The CDR3 loop spans 16 amino acids. V lost 8 bases and J lost 0; bases outside the gene matches: 4. Written as DNA, the CDR3 is TGTGCCAGCCGACAGGGGGCTAGCTCTGGGGCCAACGTCCTGACTTTC. Residues: CASRQGASSGANVLTF. Combining the CDR3 with reference TRBV2 and TRBJ2-6 gives the whole variable domain EPEVTQTPSHQVTQMGQEVILRCVPISNHLYFYWYRQILGQKVEFLVSFYNNEISEKSEIFDDQFSVERPDGSNFTLKIRSTKLEDSAMYFCASRQGASSGANVLTFGAGSRLTVL.

V is TRBV30 and J is TRBJ1-6; TRBD1 matches 7 bases. The CDR3 sequence is 13 residues long. Trimming cost V 3 bases and J 15 bases; bases outside gene matches: 11. The V gene's germline CDR1 is GTSNPN and CDR2 SVGIG (reference sequence). CDR3 nucleotides: TGTGCCTGGAGCGCTAACCGGGACAGAATCCTCCACTTT. It translates to CAWSANRDRILHF. Variable domain in full (rest from reference TRBV30 and TRBJ1-6): SQTIHQWPATLVQPVGSPLSLECTVEGTSNPNLYWYRQAAGRGLQLLFYSVGIGQISSEVPQNLSASRPQDRQFILSSKKLLLSDSGFYLCAWSANRDRILHFGNGTRLTVT.

This clone was observed a handful of times. The gene calls are TRBV18 and TRBJ1-2; TRBD1 aligns across 8 bases. CDR3 size: 13 residues. Germline assignment: CDR1 KGHSH and CDR2 LQKENI. J was trimmed by 8 bases and V by 1 base; bases with no gene match: 3. The CDR3: CASSPQTGEGYTF. Here the CDR3 DNA reads TGTGCCAGCTCACCACAGACAGGGGAAGGCTACACCTTC.

This clone was seen just once. The genes are TRBV6-4 and TRBJ2-1; TRBD2 might be the D (6 bases). The germline V and J ends were trimmed by 2 bases and 9 bases, with 17 bases remaining between them. The CDR3 totals 15 residues. CDR1 is MRHNA, CDR2 SNTAGT, per germline. CDR3 sequence reads: CASSDGRDQRGEQFF. DNA of the CDR3: TGTGCCAGCAGTGACGGGCGGGATCAGCGTGGTGAGCAGTTCTTC.

This clone is labeled as medium-sized (0.01 to 0.1%). V gene TRBV6-4 combines with J gene TRBJ2-1, with 8 bases lining up with TRBD2. The junction had 0 bases not matched to a gene; V was cut back by 2 bases and J by 3 bases. Germline values: CDR1 MRHNA, CDR2 SNTAGT. This CDR3 region has 14 residues. In nucleotides, the CDR3 is TGTGCCAGCAGTGACGGGACTAGCTACAATGAGCAGTTCTTC. Translated, it gives CASSDGTSYNEQFF.

V and J are TRBV25-1 and TRBJ1-1; TRBD1 is a possible D gene (5 bases). The V and J ends lost 3 bases and 4 bases respectively, with 15 bases between them. CDR3 size: 15 residues. Germline V gene sequence: CDR1 MGHDK, CDR2 SYGVNS. The chain's CDR3 is CASSDPGPKGTEAFF. In DNA, the CDR3 is TGTGCCAGCAGTGATCCGGGACCCAAGGGCACTGAAGCTTTCTTT. Combining the CDR3 with reference TRBV25-1 and TRBJ1-1 gives the whole variable domain EADIYQTPRYLVIGTGKKITLECSQTMGHDKMYWYQQDPGMELHLIHYSYGVNSTEKGDLSSESTVSRIRTEHFPLTLESARPSHTSQYLCASSDPGPKGTEAFFGQGTRLTVV.

The chain couples TRBV6-5 to TRBJ1-6, with D perhaps matching TRBD1 (5 bases). In germline, CDR1 is MNHEY, CDR2 SVGAGI. The CDR3 covers 14 residues. V was clipped by 6 bases and J by 4 bases, with 10 bases between them. The CDR3: CASSSGPYNSPLHF. The CDR3, as DNA: TGTGCCAGCAGCTCGGGACCGTATAATTCACCCCTCCACTTT.

The chain carries TRBV2 and TRBJ2-1, with 8 bases fitting TRBD2. CDR3 length: 13 amino acids. Germline lookup yields CDR1 SNHLY and CDR2 FYNNEI. V lost 6 bases, J lost 7 bases, and 5 bases stayed unmatched. The CDR3 sequence: CASSGPGGNEQFF. The CDR3 bases are TGTGCCAGCAGCGGACCGGGAGGGAATGAGCAGTTCTTC.

The table lists this clone with a few counts. The genes are TRBV20-1 and TRBJ1-1; D is unclear. CDR1 is DFQATT and CDR2 is SNEGSKA in the germline V gene (reference sequence). The length of the CDR3 is 10 residues. Trimming left V 7 bases short and J 7 bases short, with 10 bases between. CDR3 DNA sequence: TGCAGTGTTACACAGATTGAAGCTTTCTTT. This encodes CSVTQIEAFF.

The gene calls are TRBV5-6 and TRBJ2-5; D is unresolved. V gave up 0 bases and J gave up 4 bases, with 10 bases separating them. This CDR3 is built from 14 residues. CDR1 is SGHDT and CDR2 is YYEEEE in the germline V gene. CDR3 DNA sequence: TGTGCCAGCAGCTTGGACACCCCCCGAGAGACCCAGTACTTC. This encodes CASSLDTPRETQYF.

This clone showed up just a few times. This sequence joins TRBV11-2 and TRBJ2-2, with 8 nucleotides matching TRBD1. CDR1 is SGHAT and CDR2 is FQNNGV in the germline V gene. The CDR3 loop spans 15 amino acids. Losses at the gene ends were 5 bases for V and 0 bases for J; bases not matched to a gene: 2. CDR3 loop: CASSRTGTNTGELFF. The CDR3 DNA reads TGTGCCAGCAGCAGGACAGGGACGAACACCGGGGAGCTGTTTTTT. Full variable domain (outside the CDR3, taken from reference TRBV11-2 and TRBJ2-2): EAGVAQSPRYKIIEKRQSVAFWCNPISGHATLYWYQQILGQGPKLLIQFQNNGVVDDSQLPKDRFSAERLKGVDSTLKIQPAKLEDSAVYLCASSRTGTNTGELFFGEGSRLTVL.

The CDR3 sequence is CASGSGDGARIQYF. In DNA form, the CDR3 reads TGTGCCAGCGGCTCCGGGGACGGGGCGCGGATTCAGTACTTC. The chain is built from TRBV27 and TRBJ2-4; D possibly uses TRBD1 or TRBD2 (5 bases each). Germline CDR1 MNHEY, CDR2 SMNVEV (reference sequence). V lost 8 bases, J lost 10 bases, and 21 bases lay in between. The CDR3 consists of 14 residues.

This clone was detected once. J is TRBJ1-1 and V is TRBV29-1; D perhaps matches TRBD1 (5 bases). Trimming removed 4 bases at V and 3 bases at J, with 15 bases between. Germline V gene sequence: CDR1 SQVTM, CDR2 ANQGSEA. CDR3 size: 14 residues. For the CDR3, the DNA is TGCAGCGTTGGAAGCGGGGGAGAACACACTGAAGCTTTCTTT. Translating it yields CSVGSGGEHTEAFF.

This clone has more than one count but fewer than ten. The chain recombines TRBV30 with TRBJ1-2; no clear D. V was trimmed by 2 bases and J by 4 bases, leaving 8 bases between them. The CDR3 length is 12 residues. The germline V gene has CDR1 GTSNPN and CDR2 SVGIG (reference sequence). CDR3 sequence reads: CAWSSSFYGYTF. The CDR3 nucleotides read TGTGCCTGGAGTTCCTCGTTCTATGGCTACACCTTC.

This clone was seen just once. The chain links TRBV29-1 to TRBJ1-1; possibly TRBD1 for D (5 bases). The CDR3 runs to 14 residues. The germline V gene has CDR1 SQVTM and CDR2 ANQGSEA. V lost 7 bases, J lost 1 base, and 16 bases lay in between. The CDR3 DNA sequence: TGCAGCGCCCTTCAGGGTCGTCCGAACACTGAAGCTTTCTTT. This encodes CSALQGRPNTEAFF.

This clone was observed a handful of times. V usage is TRBV30 and J usage is TRBJ2-3; D possibly corresponds to TRBD1 (5 bases). V dropped 3 bases and J dropped 1 base, with 11 bases sitting between them. Germline V lookup: CDR1 GTSNPN, CDR2 SVGIG (reference sequence). CDR3 size: 14 residues. CDR3 nucleotides: TGTGCCTGGAGCAGACAGAAAGGCACAGATACGCAGTATTTT. Translating gives CAWSRQKGTDTQYF.

This clone has a handful of counts. The CDR3 loop reads CSVDRGRVGETQYF. DNA for the CDR3: TGCAGCGTTGATAGGGGCAGGGTGGGAGAGACCCAGTACTTC. The chain links TRBV29-1 to TRBJ2-5, with D possibly matching TRBD1 (5 bases). Trimming removed 3 bases from V and 4 bases from J, with 15 bases in between. In germline, CDR1 is SQVTM, CDR2 ANQGSEA. CDR3 length: 14 residues.

This rearrangement joins TRBV9 to TRBJ2-5; D gene uncertain. Looked up from germline, CDR1 is SGDLS and CDR2 is YYNGEE. Trimming stripped 3 bases from V and 1 base from J, with 10 bases between. This CDR3 spans 14 amino acids. CDR3 DNA: TGTGCCAGCAGCGATCGATCCTTCCAAGAGACCCAGTACTTC. As protein: CASSDRSFQETQYF. The full variable domain, completed using reference TRBV9 and TRBJ2-5, is DSGVTQTPKHLITATGQRVTLRCSPRSGDLSVYWYQQSLDQGLQFLIQYYNGEERAKGNILERFSAQQFPDLHSELNLSSLELGDSALYFCASSDRSFQETQYFGPGTRLLVL.

The gene calls are TRBV4-3 and TRBJ2-1; tentatively, D is TRBD1 or TRBD2 (5 bases each). The CDR3 sequence is 18 residues long. V was trimmed by 1 base and J by 5 bases, leaving 21 bases between them. Germline CDR1 reads LGHNA; CDR2 reads YSLEER. CDR3 DNA: TGCGCCAGCAGCCAAGGGGGATTGGGGCCTAGCCGACACAATGAGCAGTTCTTC. This translates into CASSQGGLGPSRHNEQFF.

V gene TRBV30 combines with J gene TRBJ1-4; no firm D call. Germline V gene sequence: CDR1 GTSNPN, CDR2 SVGIG (reference sequence). The CDR3 totals 12 residues. Trimming removed 0 bases from V and 7 bases from J, with 6 bases in between. The CDR3 coding sequence is TGTGCCTGGAGTGTGAACGGTGAAAAACTGTTTTTT. Its protein product is CAWSVNGEKLFF.